One and the same sample provided the 14 T cell receptor beta chains below, sequenced in a study of graft-versus-host responses after intestinal transplantation (dated by TCRdb to 2020 to 2023). The method was the immunoSEQ multiplex PCR assay. The table comes from immuneACCESS by way of TCRdb, which keeps in-frame sequences with V and J called. Part of the clones is missing from these tables; in studies checked, under half for an unresolved V gene and the rest for unknown reasons. For this sample the table gives 89,000 or so clones, of which approximately 78% were detected only once. The ten largest make up 0.83% of the sample. These receptors' targets are unknown. According to the study, the label for this sample's time point signals: cells obtained before transplantation from donor or recipient. This material consisted of unstimulated CD4+ T cells sorted from spleen or lymph node cells, taken before intestinal transplant. These receptors all stem from a human donor who received an intestinal transplant.

The chain joins TRBV4-2 to TRBJ2-3; 9 bases align to TRBD2. CDR3 length: 18 amino acids. Germline V CDR1 and CDR2: LGHNA, YNFKEQ. V lost 1 base, J lost 5 bases, and 13 bases stayed unmatched. The CDR3 DNA is TGTGCCAGCAGCCAAGTTCGGGTGCGCGGGGGGGCGGGAGATACGCAGTATTTT. This codes for CASSQVRVRGGAGDTQYF.

V is TRBV9 and J is TRBJ2-5, with 10 bases aligning to TRBD2. With V trimmed by 2 bases and J by 2 bases, 9 bases remained unmatched. Per the germline V gene, CDR1 is SGDLS and CDR2 is YYNGEE. CDR3 length equals 17 residues. The CDR3 reads CASSVRSSGRGQETQYF. CDR3 DNA: TGTGCCAGCAGCGTGAGGTCTAGCGGGAGAGGACAAGAGACCCAGTACTTC.

The CDR3 is CASSLDRIYGYTF. The CDR3 DNA reads as TGCGCCAGCAGCTTGGACAGGATCTATGGCTACACCTTC. This sequence joins TRBV5-1 and TRBJ1-2; TRBD1 is a possible D gene (5 bases). The ends were cut back, 0 bases at V and 4 bases at J, with 7 bases in the middle. The germline V gene has CDR1 SGHRS and CDR2 YFSETQ. CDR3 size: 13 residues.

The chain couples TRBV11-1 to TRBJ2-1, with D tentatively TRBD1 (6 bases). There are 15 residues in the CDR3. The germline V and J ends were trimmed by 1 base and 9 bases, with 16 bases remaining between them. Germline V gives CDR1 SGHAT, CDR2 FQDESV (reference sequence). The CDR3 region is CASSLGGRGDPEQFF. The CDR3 nucleotides are TGTGCCAGCAGCTTAGGGGGCAGGGGAGATCCTGAGCAGTTCTTC.

Only a few counts were recorded for this clone. The CDR3 reads CASSLLRGTGITGELFF. CDR3 in DNA: TGTGCCAGCAGTTTATTAAGGGGGACAGGAATTACCGGGGAGCTGTTTTTT. The chain uses TRBV28 and TRBJ2-2, with 8 bases aligning to TRBD1. J gave up 5 bases and V 1 base, and 9 bases lay outside the gene matches. The CDR3 length is 17 residues. Germline lookup yields CDR1 MDHEN and CDR2 SYDVKM.

The rearrangement links TRBV9 to TRBJ2-5; TRBD2 matches at 7 bases. This CDR3 region has 15 residues. The germline V gene encodes CDR1 SGDLS and CDR2 YYNGEE. V shed 7 bases, J shed 5 bases, and the junction held 14 bases outside the gene matches. CDR3 in amino acids: CASGKGSSGVETQYF. The CDR3 DNA is TGTGCCAGCGGGAAGGGCTCTAGCGGTGTTGAGACCCAGTACTTC.

This clone occurred a few times. The chain links TRBV6-5 to TRBJ2-7; perhaps TRBD1 as D (5 bases). CDR1 and CDR2 from the germline V gene are MNHEY and SVGAGI. This CDR3 comprises 12 residues. The V end lost 6 bases, the J end lost 8 bases, and 14 bases lay between the germline ends. The CDR3 DNA follows: TGTGCCAGCAGGGCAACAGGTGGAAAGCAGTACTTC. Translating gives CASRATGGKQYF.

The chain couples TRBV14 to TRBJ2-1; 11 positions agree with TRBD2. Per germline, CDR1 SGHDN and CDR2 FVKESK. With V trimmed by 4 bases and J by 6 bases, 5 bases remained unmatched. The length of the CDR3 is 15 residues. The CDR3 nucleotides are TGTGCCAGCAGCCCCCTAGCGGGGGGCTTCAATGAGCAGTTCTTC. It codes for CASSPLAGGFNEQFF.

The chain couples TRBV5-1 to TRBJ2-5; 8 bases are a match to TRBD1. From germline, CDR1 is SGHRS and CDR2 YFSETQ. Trimming removed 3 bases from V and 5 bases from J; junction bases left unmatched: 3. The CDR3 runs 13 residues. The CDR3 DNA reads TGCGCCAGCAGCTCAGGGGGCGGGGAGACCCAGTACTTC. This gives the protein CASSSGGGETQYF.

In its sample, this clone was seen a few times. CDR3 loop: CSVARGASWNEQFF. CDR3 DNA sequence: TGCAGCGTTGCCAGGGGGGCGTCTTGGAATGAGCAGTTCTTC. The chain links TRBV29-1 to TRBJ2-1, with D possibly TRBD1 on 7 matching bases. This CDR3 comprises 14 residues. Germline CDR1 is SQVTM and CDR2 is ANQGSEA. The V and J ends lost 4 bases and 7 bases respectively, with 17 bases between them.

The J gene is TRBJ2-1, the V gene TRBV12-2; the table's TRBD1 call for D was not verified on the DNA. TRBV12-2 represents a pseudogene. The length of the CDR3 is 20 residues. CDR3 sequence reads: CASRFKHSRIWTGGTNEQFF. The CDR3, as DNA: TGTGCAAGTCGCTTCAAACATAGCAGAATTTGGACAGGGGGGACAAATGAGCAGTTCTTC.

V gene TRBV19 combines with J gene TRBJ1-2; 8 bases are shared with TRBD1. The J segment lost 3 bases and the V segment lost 2 bases, leaving 5 bases of the junction unmatched. This CDR3 has 15 amino acids. Germline CDR1 is LNHDA and CDR2 is SQIVND (reference sequence). Here the CDR3 DNA reads TGTGCCAGTAGTATAAGGCCACAGGGGGACTATGGCTACACCTTC. It is translated as CASSIRPQGDYGYTF.

This clone is a singleton in its sample. The CDR3 bases are TGTGCCAGCTCCCCTACTAGCGGGAGAGACACCGGGGAGCTGTTTTTT. Translating gives CASSPTSGRDTGELFF. The chain links TRBV18 to TRBJ2-2, with TRBD2 identical over 11 bases. Germline values: CDR1 KGHSH, CDR2 LQKENI. V dropped 6 bases and J dropped 3; count of bases not matched to a gene: 6. CDR3 size: 16 residues.

The rearrangement uses TRBV10-1 and TRBJ2-7, with D maybe TRBD2 (5 bases). Between the trimmed V and J ends, which lost 4 bases and 3 bases, there was a span of 10 bases. CDR3 length: 13 residues. Germline assignment: CDR1 WNHNN and CDR2 SYGVQD (reference sequence). CDR3 residues: CASSALAGYEQYF. The CDR3, as DNA: TGCGCCAGCAGTGCTCTAGCAGGCTACGAGCAGTACTTC.